A selection of T cell receptor beta chains follows, all from one sample in a study of blood T cell repertoires in COVID-19. The assay was immunoSEQ multiplex PCR, and TCRdb's table has in-frame clones only and misses some. Among 360,000 or so clones listed, about 92% were seen once. The source material was peripheral blood. These receptors were collected from a woman aged 55-70 years with COVID-19, enrolled during active disease. Both conserved end residues are part of each CDR3. A D gene is named only where the DNA matches it firmly. Clone size is not always given. Where it is, it says once, few, many or a class for expanded clones.

CDR3: CASSRYGATNEKLFF
DNA: TGTGCCAGCAGCCGTTACGGTGCAACTAATGAAAAACTGTTTTTT
D: .
V: TRBV14
size: once
J: TRBJ1-4

CDR3: CSAGEGGLDEQFF
DNA: TGCAGCGCTGGGGAGGGGGGCCTCGATGAGCAGTTCTTC
D: .
V: TRBV29-1
size: .
J: TRBJ2-1

CDR3: CASSLAFGHISPLHF
DNA: TGTGCCAGCAGCTTAGCGTTCGGACACATTTCACCCCTCCACTTT
D: .
V: TRBV7-9
size: .
J: TRBJ1-6

CDR3: CASSGSTGAGNTIYF
DNA: TGTGCCAGCAGCGGGTCGACAGGGGCTGGAAACACCATATATTTT
D: TRBD1
V: TRBV5-6
size: few
J: TRBJ1-3

CDR3: CAWSYRGITEAFF
DNA: TGTGCCTGGAGTTACAGGGGAATCACTGAAGCTTTCTTT
D: TRBD1
V: TRBV30
size: .
J: TRBJ1-1

CDR3: CASSASVSGGAGGYTF
DNA: TGTGCCAGCAGTGCATCCGTTTCAGGGGGCGCGGGTGGCTACACCTTC
D: TRBD1
V: TRBV5-8
size: few
J: TRBJ1-2

CDR3: CASSQRQGASSGNTIYF
DNA: TGCGCCAGCAGCCAGAGACAGGGGGCAAGCTCTGGAAACACCATATATTTT
D: TRBD1
V: TRBV4-1
size: .
J: TRBJ1-3

CDR3: CASSRRTGYDEQFF
DNA: TGTGCCAGCAGTCGTCGGACAGGGTACGATGAGCAGTTCTTC
D: TRBD1
V: TRBV7-3
size: .
J: TRBJ2-1

CDR3: CASSPGANSPLHF
DNA: TGTGCCAGCTCACCAGGGGCCAATTCACCCCTCCACTTT
D: .
V: TRBV18
size: .
J: TRBJ1-6

CDR3: CASSTGGRVEAFF
DNA: TGTGCCAGCAGCACAGGGGGCAGGGTTGAAGCTTTCTTT
D: TRBD1
V: TRBV28
size: .
J: TRBJ1-1

CDR3: CASSLTVGSTEAFF
DNA: TGCGCCAGCAGCTTAACAGTAGGTTCCACTGAAGCTTTCTTT
D: .
V: TRBV5-1
size: .
J: TRBJ1-1

CDR3: CASSLQRAGPTDTQYF
DNA: TGTGCCAGCAGCCTCCAGCGGGCAGGGCCCACAGATACGCAGTATTTT
D: .
V: TRBV7-3
size: .
J: TRBJ2-3

CDR3: CASTPGGLGYSNQPQHF
DNA: TGTGCCAGCACCCCGGGGGGGTTGGGGTATAGCAATCAGCCCCAGCATTTT
D: .
V: TRBV27
size: .
J: TRBJ1-5

CDR3: CASSQVTGHRFLQYF
DNA: TGCGCCAGCAGCCAAGTAACGGGACATCGGTTTTTGCAGTACTTC
D: .
V: TRBV4-1
size: once
J: TRBJ2-7

CDR3: CASSPTSGGRLEQFF
DNA: TGTGCCAGCAGTCCAACTAGCGGGGGGCGCCTCGAGCAGTTCTTC
D: TRBD2
V: TRBV7-9
size: .
J: TRBJ2-1

CDR3: CASRQGLNTEAFF
DNA: TGTGCCAGCAGACAGGGGTTGAACACTGAAGCTTTCTTT
D: TRBD1
V: TRBV6-6
size: .
J: TRBJ1-1

CDR3: CATSNSDRGEQPQHF
DNA: TGTGCCACCAGCAACTCGGACAGGGGAGAACAGCCCCAGCATTTT
D: TRBD1
V: TRBV15
size: .
J: TRBJ1-5